The clone carrying this T cell receptor (beta chain) occurred many times. The authors built TCR beta libraries using iRepertoire HTBI primers and Arm-PCR of CDR3 regions. TCRdb processed the multiplex PCR reads anew with MiXCR; each CDR3 protein has one entry. The repertoire includes roughly 610,000 distinct CDR3 sequences, more than 15% of them detected once, and approximately 12% sits in the top ten. This record comes from a study of regulatory T cells in long-lasting Graves disease. Stated time point: newly diagnosed GD, antithyroid drugs for less than 3 months. Generation of the TCR library employed RNA extracted from PBMCs. V was clipped by 3 bases and J by 2 bases, with 11 bases between them. The germline gives CDR1 KGHSH, CDR2 LQKENI. This CDR3 spans 14 amino acids. The same sample was also studied in work on T cells in Graves' hyperthyroidism and ophthalmopathy.

The genes are TRBV18 and TRBJ2-7, with D uncertain. This receptor was obtained from a man younger than 35 with Graves disease. The sequencing here drew on peripheral blood mononuclear cells (PBMCs), taken at new diagnosis, from a patient treated with antithyroid drugs. The CDR3 is CASSPADSPYEQYF. The CDR3 coding sequence is TGTGCCAGCTCACCCGCTGATTCACCCTACGAGCAGTACTTC.